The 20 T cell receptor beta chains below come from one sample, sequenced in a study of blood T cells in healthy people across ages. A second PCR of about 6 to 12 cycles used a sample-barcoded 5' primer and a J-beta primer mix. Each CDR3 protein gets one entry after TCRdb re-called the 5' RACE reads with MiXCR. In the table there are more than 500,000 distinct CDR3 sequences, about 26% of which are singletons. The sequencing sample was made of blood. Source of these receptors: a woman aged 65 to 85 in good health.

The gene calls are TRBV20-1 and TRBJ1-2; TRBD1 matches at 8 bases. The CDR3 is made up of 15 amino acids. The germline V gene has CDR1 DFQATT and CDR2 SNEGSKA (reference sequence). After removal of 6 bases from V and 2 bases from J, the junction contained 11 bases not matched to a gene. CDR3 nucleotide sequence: TGCAGTGCCCAAACCAAAGGACAGGGAAACTATGGCTACACCTTC. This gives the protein CSAQTKGQGNYGYTF.

The CDR3: CASSYSSVRRGEQYF. In DNA form, the CDR3 reads TGTGCCAGCAGTTACTCGTCAGTCAGGAGAGGCGAGCAGTACTTC. V gene TRBV6-5 combines with J gene TRBJ2-7; no clear D gene. V lost 0 bases, J lost 6 bases, and 15 bases lay in between. In germline, CDR1 is MNHEY, CDR2 SVGAGI. The CDR3 is 15 amino acids.

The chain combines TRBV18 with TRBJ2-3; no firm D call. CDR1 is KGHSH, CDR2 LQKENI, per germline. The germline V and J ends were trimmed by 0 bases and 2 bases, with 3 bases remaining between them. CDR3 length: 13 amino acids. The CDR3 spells CASSPPYTDTQYF. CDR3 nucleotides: TGTGCCAGCTCACCACCTTACACAGATACGCAGTATTTT.

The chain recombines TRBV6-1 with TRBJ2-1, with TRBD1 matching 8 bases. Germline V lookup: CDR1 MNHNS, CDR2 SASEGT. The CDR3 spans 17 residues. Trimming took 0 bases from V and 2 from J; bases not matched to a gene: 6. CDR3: CASSEAPGGAPYNEQFF. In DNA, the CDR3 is TGTGCCAGCAGTGAAGCCCCAGGGGGCGCCCCCTACAATGAGCAGTTCTTC.

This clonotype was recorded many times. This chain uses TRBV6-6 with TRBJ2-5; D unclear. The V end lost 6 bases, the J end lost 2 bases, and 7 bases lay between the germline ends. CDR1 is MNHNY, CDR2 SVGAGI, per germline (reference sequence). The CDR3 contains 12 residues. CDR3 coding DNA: TGTGCCAGCAGATCTCTGCAAGAGACCCAGTACTTC. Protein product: CASRSLQETQYF.

Written as DNA, the CDR3 is TGTGCCAGCAGCCCTGCGCTAGCGGGGAGTACAGATACGCAGTATTTT. Translated, it gives CASSPALAGSTDTQYF. V gene TRBV4-2 combines with J gene TRBJ2-3, with TRBD2 identical over 9 bases. There are 16 residues in the CDR3. The V segment lost 4 bases and the J segment 3 bases; nucleotides outside the gene matches: 8. Germline V gene sequence: CDR1 LGHNA, CDR2 YNFKEQ.

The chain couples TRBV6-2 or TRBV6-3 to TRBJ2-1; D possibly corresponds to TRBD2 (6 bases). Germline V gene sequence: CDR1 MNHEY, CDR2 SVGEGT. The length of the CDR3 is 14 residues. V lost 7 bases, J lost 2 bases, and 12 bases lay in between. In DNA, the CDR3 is TGTGCCAGCAAGGGCGGGGACCCCTACAATGAGCAGTTCTTC. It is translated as CASKGGDPYNEQFF.

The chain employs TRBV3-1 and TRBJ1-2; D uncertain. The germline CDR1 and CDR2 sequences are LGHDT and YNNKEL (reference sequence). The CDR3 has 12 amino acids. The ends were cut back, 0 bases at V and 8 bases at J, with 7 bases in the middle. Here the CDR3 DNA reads TGTGCCAGCAGCCAAGAATGGAAAGGCTACACCTTC. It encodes CASSQEWKGYTF. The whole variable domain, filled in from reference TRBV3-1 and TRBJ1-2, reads DTAVSQTPKYLVTQMGNDKSIKCEQNLGHDTMYWYKQDSKKFLKIMFSYNNKELIINETVPNRFSPKSPDKAHLNLHINSLELGDSAVYFCASSQEWKGYTFGSGTRLTVV.

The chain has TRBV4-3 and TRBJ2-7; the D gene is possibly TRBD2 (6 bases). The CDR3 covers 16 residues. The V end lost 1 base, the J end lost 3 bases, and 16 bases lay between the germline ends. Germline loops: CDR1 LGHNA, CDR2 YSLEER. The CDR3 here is CASSQGRSSGGYEQYF. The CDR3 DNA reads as TGCGCCAGCAGCCAAGGGCGAAGTAGCGGAGGCTACGAGCAGTACTTC.

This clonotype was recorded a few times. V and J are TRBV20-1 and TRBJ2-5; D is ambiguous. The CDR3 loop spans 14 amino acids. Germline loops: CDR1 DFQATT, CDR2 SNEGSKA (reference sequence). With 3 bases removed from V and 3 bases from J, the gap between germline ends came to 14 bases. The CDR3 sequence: CSASGTRSEETQYF. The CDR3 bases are TGCAGTGCTAGCGGTACCAGGTCCGAAGAGACCCAGTACTTC.

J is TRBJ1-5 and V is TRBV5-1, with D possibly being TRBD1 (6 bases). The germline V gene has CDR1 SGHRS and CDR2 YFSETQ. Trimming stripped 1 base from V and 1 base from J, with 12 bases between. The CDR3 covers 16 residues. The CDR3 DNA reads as TGCGCCAGCAGCTTGCAACCAGGGACAAGCAATCAGCCCCAGCATTTT. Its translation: CASSLQPGTSNQPQHF.

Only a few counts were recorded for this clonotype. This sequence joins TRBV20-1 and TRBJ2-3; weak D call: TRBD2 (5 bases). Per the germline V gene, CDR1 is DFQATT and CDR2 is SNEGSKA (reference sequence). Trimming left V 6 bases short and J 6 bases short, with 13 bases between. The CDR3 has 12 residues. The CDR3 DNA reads TGCAGTGCGCTAGCTCTAGGCGATACGCAGTATTTT. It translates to CSALALGDTQYF.

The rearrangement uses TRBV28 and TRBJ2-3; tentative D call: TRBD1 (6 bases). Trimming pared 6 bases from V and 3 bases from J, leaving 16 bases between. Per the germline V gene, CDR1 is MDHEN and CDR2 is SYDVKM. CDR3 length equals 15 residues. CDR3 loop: CASSSQGIGTDTQYF. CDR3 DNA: TGTGCCAGCAGCAGTCAGGGGATAGGGACAGATACGCAGTATTTT.

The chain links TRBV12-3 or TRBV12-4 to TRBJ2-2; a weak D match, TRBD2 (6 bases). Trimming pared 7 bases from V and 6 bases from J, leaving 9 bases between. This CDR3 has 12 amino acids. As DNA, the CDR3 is TGTGCCAGCACCAGGGAGGCCGGGGAGCTGTTTTTT. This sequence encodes CASTREAGELFF.

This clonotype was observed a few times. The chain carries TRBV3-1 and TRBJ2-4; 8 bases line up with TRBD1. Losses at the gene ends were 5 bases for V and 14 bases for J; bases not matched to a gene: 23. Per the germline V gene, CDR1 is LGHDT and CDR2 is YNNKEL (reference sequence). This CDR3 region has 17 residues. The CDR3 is CASSETPTGTGPLRKYF. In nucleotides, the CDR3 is TGTGCCAGCAGCGAAACCCCTACCGGGACAGGACCTTTACGCAAGTACTTC.

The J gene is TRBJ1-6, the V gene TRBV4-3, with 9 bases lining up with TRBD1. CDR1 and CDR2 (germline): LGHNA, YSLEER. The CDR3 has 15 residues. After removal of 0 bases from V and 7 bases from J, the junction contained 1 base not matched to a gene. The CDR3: CASSQDGQGNSPLHF. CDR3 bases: TGCGCCAGCAGCCAAGATGGACAGGGGAATTCACCCCTCCACTTT.

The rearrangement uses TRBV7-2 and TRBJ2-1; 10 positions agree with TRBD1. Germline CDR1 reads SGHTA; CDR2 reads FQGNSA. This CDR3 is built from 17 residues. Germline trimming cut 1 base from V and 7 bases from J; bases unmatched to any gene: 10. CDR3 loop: CASSLEPPGQGWNEQFF. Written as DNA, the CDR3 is TGTGCCAGCAGCTTAGAACCACCGGGACAGGGGTGGAATGAGCAGTTCTTC.

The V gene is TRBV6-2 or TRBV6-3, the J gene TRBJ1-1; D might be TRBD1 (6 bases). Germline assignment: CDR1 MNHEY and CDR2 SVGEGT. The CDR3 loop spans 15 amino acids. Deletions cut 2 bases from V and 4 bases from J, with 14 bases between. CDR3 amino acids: CASSYQGTLSTEAFF. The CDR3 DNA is TGTGCCAGCAGTTACCAGGGGACATTGAGCACTGAAGCTTTCTTT.

The CDR3, as DNA: TGTGCCAGCAGTTTAGATCTAAGCACAGATACGCAGTATTTT. Encoded protein: CASSLDLSTDTQYF. The chain links TRBV12-3 or TRBV12-4 to TRBJ2-3; D is unresolved. The V and J ends lost 1 base and 0 bases respectively, with 5 bases between them. This CDR3 is built from 14 residues.

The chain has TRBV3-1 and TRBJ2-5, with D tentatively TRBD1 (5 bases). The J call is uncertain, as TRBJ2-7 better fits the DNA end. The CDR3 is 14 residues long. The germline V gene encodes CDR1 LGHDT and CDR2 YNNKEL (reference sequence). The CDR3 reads CASSHGDRRYEQYF. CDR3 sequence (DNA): TGTGCCAGCAGCCACGGTGACAGAAGGTACGAGCAGTACTTC.